These 10 T cell receptor beta chains share one sample of origin, sequenced in a study of T cells in localized non-small cell lung cancer. Assay used: immunoSEQ multiplex PCR; TCRdb lists only in-frame clones, some missing. This sample has about 33,000 clones, with approximately 90% found just once. The sequencing here drew on peripheral blood, taken before any cancer treatment. Every receptor here comes from a male donor at least 60 years old with stage III lung adenocarcinoma.

This clone rates as medium-sized. The chain links TRBV19 to TRBJ1-6; no clear D gene. Trimming stripped 4 bases from V and 7 bases from J, with 5 bases between. Germline V gives CDR1 LNHDA, CDR2 SQIVND (reference sequence). CDR3 length equals 12 residues. The DNA for the CDR3 is TGTGCCAGTAGTACACAAAATTCACCCCTCCACTTT. Its translation: CASSTQNSPLHF.

This sequence joins TRBV19 and TRBJ2-5, with unresolved D. The V gene's germline CDR1 is LNHDA and CDR2 SQIVND (reference sequence). V was cut by 1 base and J by 1 base, with 7 bases left in between. There are 14 residues in the CDR3. For the CDR3, the DNA is TGTGCCAGTAGTATAGGGCACAGCCAAGAGACCCAGTACTTC. Translation gives CASSIGHSQETQYF. Full variable domain (missing parts from reference TRBV19 and TRBJ2-5): DGGITQSPKYLFRKEGQNVTLSCEQNLNHDAMYWYRQDPGQGLRLIYYSQIVNDFQKGDIAEGYSVSREKKESFPLTVTSAQKNPTAFYLCASSIGHSQETQYFGPGTRLLVL.

The rearrangement uses TRBV11-2 and TRBJ2-1; D perhaps matches TRBD1 (7 bases). V was clipped by 0 bases and J by 6 bases, with 12 bases between them. The CDR3 contains 15 residues. Germline-derived CDR1 and CDR2 are SGHAT and FQNNGV. The CDR3 is CASSLEPGGSNEQFF. The CDR3, as DNA: TGTGCCAGCAGCTTAGAGCCAGGGGGGTCCAATGAGCAGTTCTTC.

The gene calls are TRBV18 and TRBJ1-2; the match to TRBD1 covers 7 bases. Losses at the gene ends were 3 bases for V and 2 bases for J; bases not matched to a gene: 0. The CDR3 has 13 amino acids. Germline V gives CDR1 KGHSH, CDR2 LQKENI. The CDR3 reads CASSPDRNYGYTF. CDR3 bases: TGTGCCAGCTCACCGGACAGGAACTATGGCTACACCTTC. Filled out from reference TRBV18 and TRBJ1-2, the complete variable domain reads NAGVMQNPRHLVRRRGQEARLRCSPMKGHSHVYWYRQLPEEGLKFMVYLQKENIIDESGMPKERFSAEFPKEGPSILRIQQVVRGDSAAYFCASSPDRNYGYTFGSGTRLTVV.

The chain recombines TRBV5-4 with TRBJ1-2; TRBD1 aligns across 7 bases. Germline CDR1 reads SGHNT; CDR2 reads YYREEE (reference sequence). Trimming took 2 bases from V and 2 from J; bases not matched to a gene: 3. This CDR3 is 14 amino acids long. This CDR3 is CASSFNRGNYGYTF. CDR3 nucleotides: TGTGCCAGCAGCTTCAACAGGGGCAACTATGGCTACACCTTC.

The gene calls are TRBV9 and TRBJ2-1; 8 nucleotides line up with TRBD2. J gave up 5 bases and V 0 bases, and 7 bases lay outside the gene matches. Germline V CDR1 and CDR2: SGDLS, YYNGEE. This CDR3 comprises 16 residues. For the CDR3, the DNA is TGTGCCAGCAGCGTAGGGCCAGCGGGGGTGCACAATGAGCAGTTCTTC. Amino acid sequence: CASSVGPAGVHNEQFF.

This chain connects TRBV29-1 to TRBJ1-6; 8 nucleotides line up with TRBD1. The CDR3 length is 13 residues. The V segment lost 6 bases and the J segment 6 bases; nucleotides outside the gene matches: 4. Germline-derived CDR1 and CDR2 are SQVTM and ANQGSEA. The CDR3 DNA reads as TGCAGCGTCCTGACAGGGGTTAATTCACCCCTCCACTTT. Encoded protein: CSVLTGVNSPLHF.

V usage is TRBV19 and J usage is TRBJ1-5; TRBD1 is a possible D gene (5 bases). Germline V CDR1 and CDR2: LNHDA, SQIVND (reference sequence). Trimming cost V 5 bases and J 4 bases, with 12 bases left between them. This CDR3 spans 14 amino acids. CDR3 sequence reads: CASSPRQPNQPQHF. The CDR3 DNA reads as TGTGCCAGTAGTCCACGACAGCCGAATCAGCCCCAGCATTTT.

Points on this clone: Other DNA sequences from this sample encode an identical CDR3 as well. The V and J genes are TRBV5-1 and TRBJ2-1, with 13 bases that match TRBD2. The CDR3 is 16 residues long. Unmatched junction bases numbered 3, after V lost 0 bases and J lost 6 bases. Germline V gives CDR1 SGHRS, CDR2 YFSETQ. The CDR3 DNA reads TGCGCCAGCAGCTTGGCGGGACTAGCGGGGAGCAATGAGCAGTTCTTC. Amino acid sequence: CASSLAGLAGSNEQFF.

The chain carries TRBV28 and TRBJ1-2, with 8 bases fitting TRBD1. CDR1 and CDR2 from the germline V gene are MDHEN and SYDVKM. V shed 6 bases and J 7 bases; nucleotides not matched to a gene: 10. The CDR3 has 14 residues. CDR3 DNA sequence: TGTGCCAGCAGCCCCCCGGACAGGGCAACTGGCTACACCTTC. Amino acid sequence: CASSPPDRATGYTF.